This entry lists 9 T cell receptor beta chains sequenced from one sample in a study of T-cell reconstitution after alpha-beta-depleted transplantation in children. Preparation of the TCRbeta library used unique molecular identifiers. TCRdb used MiXCR to reprocess the PCR reads, holding one entry per CDR3 protein. This sample has 350,000 to 400,000 distinct CDR3 sequences, with 13% found just once. The sample in question was PBMCs, obtained from the stem cell graft. The receptor source for this set is a human donor who donated a stem cell graft to a child with Fanconi anemia.

J is TRBJ2-4 and V is TRBV3-1, with 9 nucleotides matching TRBD1. The ends lost 2 bases at V and 8 bases at J; junction bases unmatched: 7. Germline V gene sequence: CDR1 LGHDT, CDR2 YNNKEL (reference sequence). This CDR3 is 15 amino acids long. The CDR3 nucleotides are TGTGCCAGCAGCCAAACACAGGGGGCCGGGGACATTCAGTACTTC. Its protein product is CASSQTQGAGDIQYF.

The V call is TRBV6-2 or TRBV6-3, the J call TRBJ2-1; D gene ambiguous. Germline V gene data show CDR1 as MNHEY and CDR2 as SVGEGT. The CDR3 sequence is 19 residues long. V shed 2 bases and J shed 2 bases, with 22 bases lying between them. CDR3 sequence (DNA): TGTGCCAGCAGTTACACTATACCCCCCACGGGTGAGCCCTACAATGAGCAGTTCTTC. Its protein product is CASSYTIPPTGEPYNEQFF.

This chain joins TRBV12-3 or TRBV12-4 and TRBJ1-1; the D is unclear. The CDR3 loop spans 12 amino acids. The V gene lost 7 bases and the J gene lost 6 bases, with 12 bases spanning the gap. CDR3 bases: TGTGCCAGCAATGGGCCCGACGCTGAAGCTTTCTTT. This gives the protein CASNGPDAEAFF.

This clonotype was counted at least ten times. The chain is built from TRBV25-1 and TRBJ2-2; 8 positions match TRBD1. The V and J ends lost 4 bases and 4 bases, in that order; junction bases with no gene match: 8. The CDR3 is 16 amino acids. Germline V lookup: CDR1 MGHDK, CDR2 SYGVNS. In nucleotides, the CDR3 is TGTGCCAGCAGTGCCATCAGGGGGCGCGTCACCGGGGAGCTGTTTTTT. Protein product: CASSAIRGRVTGELFF.

The chain couples TRBV19 to TRBJ1-3; possible D gene TRBD1, 6 bases. V was clipped by 8 bases and J by 3 bases, with 14 bases between them. The germline CDR1 and CDR2 sequences are LNHDA and SQIVND (reference sequence). This CDR3 contains 14 residues. The CDR3 DNA reads as TGTGCCAGTCAACCCGACAGGAATGGAAACACCATATATTTT. Translating it yields CASQPDRNGNTIYF.

In the case of this clonotype: The CDR3 does not end in the conserved phenylalanine or tryptophan, so this is likely a read error. This rearrangement joins TRBV28 to TRBJ2-4; D possibly uses TRBD1 or TRBD2 (5 bases each). The germline CDR1 and CDR2 sequences are MDHEN and SYDVKM. Trimming shortened V by 2 bases and J by 3 bases, and 11 bases separated the two germline ends. CDR3 length: 15 amino acids. The CDR3 DNA reads as TGTGCCAGCAGTTTAACAGCAGGGAGCAAAAACATTCAGTACTAC. It codes for CASSLTAGSKNIQYY.

The table lists this clonotype with many counts. The rearrangement joins TRBV7-2 to TRBJ2-3; D not resolved. The CDR3 has 12 amino acids. Germline CDR1 SGHTA, CDR2 FQGNSA. The V end was cut by 5 bases, the J end by 8 bases, with 11 bases between. The CDR3 loop is CASSPAMGTQYF. CDR3 coding DNA: TGTGCCAGCAGCCCTGCGATGGGTACGCAGTATTTT. Combining the CDR3 with reference TRBV7-2 and TRBJ2-3 gives the whole variable domain GAGVSQSPSNKVTEKGKDVELRCDPISGHTALYWYRQSLGQGLEFLIYFQGNSAPDKSGLPSDRFSAERTGGSVSTLTIQRTQQEDSAVYLCASSPAMGTQYFGPGTRLTVL.

This clonotype was detected a few times. This chain links TRBV5-1 with TRBJ2-5; 7 nucleotides line up with TRBD1. The CDR3 covers 15 residues. The J segment lost 5 bases and the V segment lost 6 bases, leaving 13 bases of the junction unmatched. Germline CDR1 and CDR2: SGHRS and YFSETQ. CDR3 loop: CASTLLRGPSETQYF. In DNA form, the CDR3 reads TGCGCCAGCACCCTACTAAGGGGGCCTTCCGAGACCCAGTACTTC.

This clonotype turned up a few times. The genes are TRBV7-9 and TRBJ2-1; D ambiguous. The V gene's germline CDR1 is SEHNR and CDR2 FQNEAQ (reference sequence). The CDR3 has 9 amino acids. V dropped 10 bases and J dropped 15 bases, with 13 bases sitting between them. Written as DNA, the CDR3 is TGTGCCATCCAGGATAATGGGTTCTTC. It encodes CAIQDNGFF.